This TCR beta chain is drawn from a study of T-cell memory formation after mild COVID-19. TCRdb recomputed calls from the 5' RACE reads with MiXCR, one row per CDR3 protein. This repertoire shows roughly 300,000 distinct CDR3 sequences, approximately 7.6% found once; its top ten account for 20% to 25%. The CDR3 totals 11 residues. The germline CDR1 and CDR2 sequences are MNHNS and SASEGT. Trimming left V 1 base short and J 11 bases short, with 8 bases between. This sequence joins TRBV6-1 and TRBJ1-1, with D unclear. Sequences were obtained from PBMCs or a T cell subset sorted from them (not recorded which). The receptor comes from a man younger than 35 who had mild COVID-19 (a few samples of this study predate the infection). Cell type and time point are not known. Here the CDR3 reads CASSEGLGAFF. CDR3 nucleotide sequence: TGTGCCAGCAGTGAAGGGTTGGGGGCTTTCTTT.